Listed below are T cell receptor beta chains from one sample, sequenced in a study of blood T cell repertoires in COVID-19. Libraries were prepared by immunoSEQ multiplex PCR; TCRdb keeps only in-frame clonotypes and omits some of them. The table has about 210,000 clones, 88% seen once. The sequenced sample was peripheral blood. The receptors were sampled from a man between 18 and 35 years old with active or convalescent COVID-19. The CDR3 runs from the conserved cysteine through the conserved F or W. The size field is filled for only some rows; it gives once, few, many or a size class.

V gene,clone size,CDR3 protein
TRBV5-1,-,CASSLGSVSGASTDTQYF
TRBV29-1,-,CSAQDYGYTF
TRBV28,-,CASSWTSGFNEQYF
TRBV6-5,-,CASSRDPGNTIYF
TRBV5-4,-,CASSSWRESTDTQYF
TRBV5-1,-,CASTGLSVQETQYF
TRBV2,once,CASSEAEGTIGGYTF
TRBV5-1,-,CASARGTGPTGELFF
TRBV16,once,CASSQSAETQYF
TRBV2,-,CASSEPDADKIYGYTF
TRBV20-1,-,CSASWLDNEQFF
TRBV9,-,CASSVDVGPNTEAFF
TRBV9,few,CASSLLPENSPLHF
TRBV5-1,-,CASSPRTGASNRRAFF
TRBV2,once,CASREQPGQGPDTQYF
TRBV18,once,CASSTTRAGGSTDTQYF
TRBV4-3,once,CASSQGASGYNEQFF
TRBV3-1/TRBV3-2,-,CASSQGPGLASNEQFF
TRBV7-8,-,CASSQAGQLYEQYF
TRBV6-6,-,CASSRGGGAYSNQPQHF
TRBV5-4,-,CASSFDRATYNEQFF